These T cell receptor beta chains were read from a single sample in a study of response to subunit inactivated influenza vaccine. Each CDR3 protein gets one entry after TCRdb re-called the RT-PCR reads with MiXCR. The sample records about 520,000 distinct CDR3 sequences, around 25% being singletons. The sample was CD4+ T cells sorted from PBMCs, taken 4 to 6 days after vaccination. Source of these receptors: a man aged 50-60 years who received an inactivated influenza vaccine. CDR3s include the opening cysteine and the closing phenylalanine or tryptophan. D genes are given only for firm matches. A clone size is listed for some rows: how often the clone was seen (once, few, many), or a class if it is expanded.

>.|TRBV12-3/TRBV12-4|.|TRBJ1-1
TGTGCCAGCAGTTGGGGATCTCCCGGAGCTTTCTTT
CASSWGSPGAFF
>few|TRBV6-5|.|TRBJ1-2
TGTGCCAGCAGTTACTCAGGAGGGGATAATAGCTATGGCTACACCTTC
CASSYSGGDNSYGYTF
>few|TRBV24-1|TRBD1|TRBJ2-2
TGTGCCACCAGTGACTCGGGACAGGGTTGGACCGGGGAGCTGTTTTTT
CATSDSGQGWTGELFF
>few|TRBV5-1|TRBD2|TRBJ2-1
TGCGCCAGCAGCCCGGGACTAGCGGGGTCAGCGATCAATGAGCAGTTCTTC
CASSPGLAGSAINEQFF
>few|TRBV20-1|TRBD2|TRBJ2-7
TGCAGTGCTGAACTAGCGGGGGGATCCTACGAGCAGTACTTC
CSAELAGGSYEQYF
>few|TRBV10-3|.|TRBJ2-5
TGTGCCATCAGTGTCGGGGTAGGAGAGACCCAGTACTTC
CAISVGVGETQYF
>.|TRBV29-1|TRBD2|TRBJ2-7
TGCAGCGTAGACAGACTAGCGGGAGAAGGAGAGCAGTACTTC
CSVDRLAGEGEQYF
>.|TRBV20-1|TRBD1|TRBJ1-5
TGCAGTGCTAGCGAGGGGGGACAGATGAATCAGCCCCAGCATTTT
CSASEGGQMNQPQHF
>few|TRBV20-1|.|TRBJ2-7
TGCAGTGCTAGACGGGCGAGATACTACGAGCAGTACTTC
CSARRARYYEQYF
>few|TRBV21-1|.|TRBJ2-2
TGTGCCAGCAGCATAGCAGGGGGCGACACCGGGGAGCTGTTTTTT
CASSIAGGDTGELFF
>many|TRBV6-5|.|TRBJ2-7
TGTGCCAGCAGTTATTTACTGTCAACCGACTACGAGCAGTACTTC
CASSYLLSTDYEQYF
>.|TRBV7-3|.|TRBJ2-1
TGTGCCAGCAGCTTAATCCCCTTTTACAATGAGCAGTTCTTC
CASSLIPFYNEQFF
>.|TRBV20-1|.|TRBJ1-2
TGCAGTGCTAGAGATCGTATCTATGGCTACACCTTC
CSARDRIYGYTF
>few|TRBV6-1|TRBD1|TRBJ1-1
TGTGCCAGCACCTTAACAGGGGGCTATGAAGCTTTCTTT
CASTLTGGYEAFF
>few|TRBV7-2|.|TRBJ2-2
TGTGCCAGCAGCATCAACGCGAACACCGGGGAGCTGTTTTTT
CASSINANTGELFF
>.|TRBV4-3|.|TRBJ2-1
TGCGCCAGCAGCCAAGAGGTTCCGACAGAGACGGACAATGAGCAGTTCTTC
CASSQEVPTETDNEQFF
>.|TRBV20-1|TRBD1|TRBJ1-5
TGCAGTGCTAGGCAACAGGGGAGCAATCAGCCCCAGCATTTT
CSARQQGSNQPQHF
>few|TRBV20-1|.|TRBJ2-5
TGCAGTGCTAAGCCGGATTGGGAGACCCAGTACTTC
CSAKPDWETQYF
>many|TRBV5-5|.|TRBJ2-3
TGTGCCAGCAGCTTGGCCTCACTAAGGGCAGATACGCAGTATTTT
CASSLASLRADTQYF
>many|TRBV24-1|TRBD2|TRBJ2-1
TGTGCCACCAGTGATATAAGCGGGAGCTCCTACAATGAGCAGTTCTTC
CATSDISGSSYNEQFF
>few|TRBV15|.|TRBJ2-7
TGTGCCACCAGTAAAAAGAGGACCCCCATCGCAGGGCAGTACTTC
CATSKKRTPIAGQYF
>few|TRBV11-2|.|TRBJ2-5
TGTGCCAGCAGCCAGGCCCAAGAGACCCAGTACTTC
CASSQAQETQYF